The rows below give T cell receptor beta chains drawn from one sample of a study of graft-versus-host responses after intestinal transplantation. Some clones are missing from TCRdb's copy, which holds only in-frame ones; the method was immunoSEQ multiplex PCR. The profile shows some 130,000 clones, around 96% of them singletons. No antigen has been identified for these receptors. The starting material was unstimulated CD8+ T cells sorted from spleen or lymph node cells, obtained before intestinal transplant. The receptors were gathered from a human donor who received an intestinal transplant. Each CDR3 is given without its conserved first and last residue. Each record gives: V gene, J gene, CDR3 length, CDR3 protein.

TRBV28	TRBJ1-3	13	AQSARGSVGNTIY
TRBV19	TRBJ2-7	11	ASSMSRTYEQY
TRBV5-1	TRBJ2-1	13	ASSLYTSWANEQF
TRBV4-3	TRBJ2-5	11	ASSPSGGETQY
TRBV15	TRBJ2-5	14	ATSRVGTGRQETQY
TRBV19	TRBJ1-1	12	ASEYGTGNLQAF
TRBV10-3	TRBJ2-2	14	AINRADEGIAGELF
TRBV28	TRBJ2-1	13	ASSQDRRAHNEQF
TRBV7-9	TRBJ2-1	11	ASRSGGHNEQF
TRBV2	TRBJ2-7	11	ASSGTSRNEQY
TRBV11-3	TRBJ2-1	13	ASSSTSGRGNEQF
TRBV6-1	TRBJ1-5	13	ASSEGSTGNQPQH
TRBV4-1	TRBJ1-5	14	ASSPRQGNSNQPQH
TRBV4-1	TRBJ1-5	13	ASRPTGQSNQPQH
TRBV28	TRBJ2-1	10	ASSFLYNEQF
TRBV28	TRBJ2-7	13	ASSFGLAAPYEQY
TRBV7-9	TRBJ2-1	10	ASSLGLARQF
TRBV4-2	TRBJ2-3	15	ASSQRLERVERDTQY
TRBV6-6	TRBJ2-7	13	ASIKTGTGPYEQY
TRBV15	TRBJ2-1	17	ATSSVPPGQGEFVNEQF
TRBV27	TRBJ2-7	15	ASSLSKGAGVPYEQY
TRBV13	TRBJ2-7	11	ASRGGSFYEQY
TRBV7-6	TRBJ2-7	13	ASRPEDTPTYEQY
TRBV15	TRBJ2-7	10	ATGDRGYEQY
TRBV29-1	TRBJ2-1	11	SVRQPARNEQF
TRBV5-1	TRBJ2-7	11	ASSLGGGYEQY
TRBV28	TRBJ1-3	14	ASSPPGHRSGNTIY
TRBV5-5	TRBJ2-1	13	ASSLAYGAGNEQF
TRBV7-9	TRBJ2-1	13	ASTHWDFNTTEQF
TRBV4-2	TRBJ1-5	18	ASSQERQAGRVFSNQPQH
TRBV19	TRBJ2-3	12	ASSKTGRTDTQY
TRBV2	TRBJ1-1	10	AVWTSNTEAF
TRBV5-8	TRBJ1-1	14	ASSLCVDEMNTEAF
TRBV4-3	TRBJ2-1	14	ASSQVSGRAANEQF
TRBV15	TRBJ1-5	12	ATSRTGRDQPQH
TRBV6-1	TRBJ1-5	13	ASRSDPQGNQPQH
TRBV9	TRBJ2-7	10	ASKGQGHEQY
TRBV7-3	TRBJ1-1	13	ASSLRTGAGTEAF
TRBV27	-	9	ASSFGYEQY
TRBV28	TRBJ2-7	12	ASSLGDRGNEQY
TRBV7-6	TRBJ2-4	15	ASSLATGVLAKNIQY